The 28 T cell receptor beta chains below all came from one sample that was sequenced in a study of T cell changes during pregnancy in multiple sclerosis. Assay used: immunoSEQ multiplex PCR; TCRdb lists only in-frame clones, some missing. This table holds some 51,000 clones, approximately 94% found once. The sample was CD8+ T cells from peripheral blood mononuclear cells, taken in the first trimester of pregnancy. These receptors came from a female donor with multiple sclerosis, enrolled in a pregnancy study.

The rearrangement joins TRBV2 to TRBJ2-1; 9 bases line up with TRBD1. The CDR3 has 13 residues. V was pared by 8 bases and J by 5 bases, with 4 bases of the junction left unmatched. Germline CDR1 SNHLY, CDR2 FYNNEI. The CDR3, as DNA: TGTGCCAGCTGGGGACAGGGAAACAATGAGCAGTTCTTC. It codes for CASWGQGNNEQFF.

The chain has TRBV25-1 and TRBJ2-7; D may be TRBD1 (6 bases). The CDR3 sequence is 15 residues long. Germline CDR1 is MGHDK and CDR2 is SYGVNS. V gave up 5 bases and J gave up 6 bases, with 20 bases separating them. CDR3 in DNA: TGTGCCAGCAGTCCAGAGTCGTGGGGGCCGGGCGAGCAGTACTTC. It codes for CASSPESWGPGEQYF.

The genes are TRBV5-5 and TRBJ1-4; no definite D call. CDR1 SGHKS and CDR2 YYEKEE come from the germline V gene (reference sequence). The ends were cut back, 0 bases at V and 6 bases at J, with 9 bases in the middle. CDR3 size: 14 residues. The CDR3 is CASSLVEGDEKLFF. The CDR3 region has the DNA TGTGCCAGCAGCTTGGTGGAGGGTGATGAAAAACTGTTTTTT.

The V and J genes are TRBV11-2 and TRBJ2-7; 8 bases match TRBD1. V shed 8 bases, J shed 3 bases, and the junction held 6 bases outside the gene matches. The CDR3 totals 13 residues. Looked up from germline, CDR1 is SGHAT and CDR2 is FQNNGV. CDR3 sequence reads: CASRNRGFYEQYF. The CDR3 DNA reads TGTGCCAGCCGTAACAGGGGGTTCTACGAGCAGTACTTC.

This sequence joins TRBV7-2 and TRBJ1-4; D gene unclear. The V and J ends lost 4 bases and 8 bases respectively, with 14 bases between them. Germline V lookup: CDR1 SGHTA, CDR2 FQGNSA. The CDR3 contains 14 residues. In DNA, the CDR3 is TGTGCCAGCAGCTCTATAGATCCGGGAGAAAAACTGTTTTTT. Residues: CASSSIDPGEKLFF. Supplemented by reference TRBV7-2 and TRBJ1-4, the full variable domain reads GAGVSQSPSNKVTEKGKDVELRCDPISGHTALYWYRQSLGQGLEFLIYFQGNSAPDKSGLPSDRFSAERTGGSVSTLTIQRTQQEDSAVYLCASSSIDPGEKLFFGSGTQLSVL.

The chain couples TRBV9 to TRBJ2-7, with D possibly being TRBD1 (5 bases). The CDR3 runs to 15 residues. CDR1 and CDR2 from the germline V gene are SGDLS and YYNGEE. The V gene lost 1 base and the J gene lost 2 bases, with 13 bases spanning the gap. CDR3 nucleotide sequence: TGTGCCAGCAGCGTACAGGGCTCTAGAGCCTACGAGCAGTACTTC. As protein: CASSVQGSRAYEQYF.

V usage is TRBV5-1 and J usage is TRBJ2-1; TRBD2 aligns across 7 bases. This CDR3 has 16 amino acids. Per the germline V gene, CDR1 is SGHRS and CDR2 is YFSETQ. With V trimmed by 4 bases and J by 5 bases, 12 bases remained unmatched. The CDR3 protein is CASSGAGGVWDNEQFF. The DNA of the CDR3 is TGCGCCAGCAGCGGAGCTGGGGGGGTATGGGACAATGAGCAGTTCTTC.

The CDR3 here is CASSPPLAELNIQYF. The DNA for the CDR3 is TGTGCCAGCAGCCCCCCCTTAGCGGAACTAAACATTCAGTACTTC. The chain uses TRBV11-2 and TRBJ2-4; a weak D match, TRBD2 (6 bases). The V and J ends lost 5 bases and 6 bases respectively, with 17 bases between them. The germline V gene has CDR1 SGHAT and CDR2 FQNNGV. The CDR3 spans 15 residues.

V usage is TRBV4-3 and J usage is TRBJ2-5; a weak D match, TRBD1 (6 bases). V was trimmed by 4 bases and J by 2 bases, leaving 14 bases between them. Germline-derived CDR1 and CDR2 are LGHNA and YSLEER. The length of the CDR3 is 15 residues. The CDR3 sequence is CASSRYYREQETQYF. The CDR3 coding sequence is TGCGCCAGCAGCCGGTACTACAGGGAGCAAGAGACCCAGTACTTC.

V usage is TRBV10-1 and J usage is TRBJ1-4; TRBD1 agrees at 8 bases. The CDR3 spans 15 residues. J lost 7 bases, V lost 0 bases, and 4 bases had no gene match. Looked up from germline, CDR1 is WNHNN and CDR2 is SYGVQD (reference sequence). CDR3 protein: CASSESAGGFEKLFF. As DNA, the CDR3 is TGCGCCAGCAGTGAGTCGGCAGGGGGCTTTGAAAAACTGTTTTTT.

The chain recombines TRBV10-2 with TRBJ2-3; D is perhaps TRBD2 (7 bases). The CDR3 has 13 amino acids. Germline lookup yields CDR1 WSHSY and CDR2 SAAADI. The CDR3 DNA follows: TGCGAGTGCCGGGGGGCCTACACAGATACGCAGTATTTT. It encodes CECRGAYTDTQYF.

The chain carries TRBV9 and TRBJ1-1, with 10 nucleotides matching TRBD1. Germline V gene lookup returns CDR1 SGDLS and CDR2 YYNGEE. The CDR3 loop spans 16 amino acids. With V trimmed by 0 bases and J by 1 base, 3 bases remained unmatched. CDR3 region: CASSVERTGGNTEAFF. In nucleotides, the CDR3 is TGTGCCAGCAGCGTAGAGAGGACAGGGGGGAACACTGAAGCTTTCTTT.

The V and J genes are TRBV27 and TRBJ2-2, with D unclear. Deletions cut 6 bases from V and 2 bases from J, with 7 bases between. The CDR3 runs 13 residues. Germline CDR1 is MNHEY and CDR2 is SMNVEV (reference sequence). CDR3 sequence: CASRLDNTGELFF. Here the CDR3 DNA reads TGTGCCAGCAGGCTAGATAACACCGGGGAGCTGTTTTTT.

The rearrangement links TRBV2 to TRBJ2-2; a weak D match, TRBD2 (6 bases). Germline-derived CDR1 and CDR2 are SNHLY and FYNNEI. V was cut by 0 bases and J by 5 bases, with 19 bases left in between. The CDR3 is 18 residues long. CDR3 sequence reads: CASSEALSLAEATGELFF. CDR3 DNA sequence: TGTGCCAGCAGTGAAGCGCTTTCACTAGCTGAGGCTACCGGGGAGCTGTTTTTT.

This clone was seen just once. This rearrangement joins TRBV4-1 to TRBJ1-1; D not resolved. With 0 bases removed from V and 7 bases from J, the gap between germline ends came to 9 bases. This CDR3 is built from 13 residues. CDR1 is MGHRA and CDR2 is YSYEKL in the germline V gene. The CDR3 spells CASSQDEFGEAFF. CDR3 coding DNA: TGCGCCAGCAGCCAAGATGAATTCGGTGAAGCTTTCTTT.

The genes are TRBV27 and TRBJ2-1; the D is unclear. The germline V gene has CDR1 MNHEY and CDR2 SMNVEV (reference sequence). V was clipped by 6 bases and J by 1 base, with 19 bases between them. The CDR3 length is 17 residues. The CDR3 coding sequence is TGTGCCAGCAGCGCGGTTGAAGGCAGTAAGTCCTACAATGAGCAGTTCTTC. Its protein product is CASSAVEGSKSYNEQFF.

J is TRBJ2-1 and V is TRBV2, with a possible D match to TRBD2 (6 bases). The V end lost 9 bases, the J end lost 1 base, and 16 bases lay between the germline ends. From germline, CDR1 is SNHLY and CDR2 FYNNEI. This CDR3 has 15 residues. CDR3: CARSIRRDSYNEQFF. CDR3 nucleotides: TGTGCCAGGTCGATTAGGCGGGATTCCTACAATGAGCAGTTCTTC.

This clone showed up just once. The chain carries TRBV10-3 and TRBJ2-3, with 8 bases matching TRBD1. This CDR3 has 16 amino acids. V was pared by 3 bases and J by 0 bases, with 5 bases of the junction left unmatched. CDR1 is ENHRY and CDR2 is SYGVKD in the germline V gene. The DNA of the CDR3 is TGTGCCATCAGTGAAGGGACAGGCCCTAGCACAGATACGCAGTATTTT. It specifies CAISEGTGPSTDTQYF.

The chain is built from TRBV19 and TRBJ2-1; 9 bases are a match to TRBD2. Germline CDR1 reads LNHDA; CDR2 reads SQIVND (reference sequence). J lost 6 bases, V lost 8 bases, and 5 bases had no gene match. The CDR3 totals 13 residues. CDR3 loop: CASEGAGGNEQFF. The CDR3, as DNA: TGTGCCAGTGAGGGAGCGGGAGGCAATGAGCAGTTCTTC. Full variable domain (rest looked up from reference TRBV19 and TRBJ2-1): DGGITQSPKYLFRKEGQNVTLSCEQNLNHDAMYWYRQDPGQGLRLIYYSQIVNDFQKGDIAEGYSVSREKKESFPLTVTSAQKNPTAFYLCASEGAGGNEQFFGPGTRLTVL.

This chain joins TRBV19 and TRBJ2-7; tentative D call: TRBD1 (7 bases). The germline gives CDR1 LNHDA, CDR2 SQIVND (reference sequence). V lost 10 bases and J lost 5, with 15 bases in between. The CDR3 extends over 12 amino acids. The CDR3 reads CATQGGFDEQYF. The CDR3, as DNA: TGTGCCACCCAGGGGGGTTTCGACGAGCAGTACTTC.

This rearrangement joins TRBV28 to TRBJ2-7; 11 positions match TRBD2. CDR1 is MDHEN and CDR2 is SYDVKM in the germline V gene. Trimming at V came to 4 bases and at J to 0 bases, leaving 8 bases not matched to a gene. This CDR3 has 17 residues. The CDR3 protein is CASSSPRTSGYSYEQYF. In DNA form, the CDR3 reads TGTGCCAGCAGTTCCCCCCGGACTAGCGGGTACTCCTACGAGCAGTACTTC. Full variable domain (remainder filled in from reference TRBV28 and TRBJ2-7): DVKVTQSSRYLVKRTGEKVFLECVQDMDHENMFWYRQDPGLGLRLIYFSYDVKMKEKGDIPEGYSVSREKKERFSLILESASTNQTSMYLCASSSPRTSGYSYEQYFGPGTRLTVT.

This clone showed up just once. The rearrangement uses TRBV7-9 and TRBJ2-2; perhaps TRBD1 as D (5 bases). V lost 6 bases to trimming and J lost 4 bases, with 21 bases between them. The CDR3 has 17 residues. Germline V gene sequence: CDR1 SEHNR, CDR2 FQNEAQ (reference sequence). CDR3 sequence reads: CASSPRSGQGTTGELFF. The CDR3 DNA follows: TGTGCCAGCAGTCCCAGATCGGGCCAGGGTACCACCGGGGAGCTGTTTTTT.

This clone was picked up one time. The chain couples TRBV4-3 to TRBJ1-1, with TRBD1 matching 7 bases. CDR1 and CDR2 (germline): LGHNA, YSLEER. CDR3 length: 15 amino acids. V shed 0 bases, J shed 6 bases, and the junction held 7 bases outside the gene matches. The CDR3 region has the DNA TGCGCCAGCAGCCAAGAAACAGGGGATGAACCTGAAGCTTTCTTT. This encodes CASSQETGDEPEAFF.

The chain recombines TRBV5-1 with TRBJ2-3, with a tentative D call TRBD2 (7 bases). Germline V gene lookup returns CDR1 SGHRS and CDR2 YFSETQ. This CDR3 region has 16 residues. V was trimmed by 0 bases and J by 0 bases, leaving 11 bases between them. In DNA form, the CDR3 reads TGCGCCAGCAGCTTGGCGGGGGGCCGGAGCACAGATACGCAGTATTTT. This translates into CASSLAGGRSTDTQYF.

The chain uses TRBV14 and TRBJ2-3; no clear D. V gave up 0 bases and J gave up 2 bases, with 6 bases separating them. The V gene's germline CDR1 is SGHDN and CDR2 FVKESK. The CDR3 runs to 14 residues. CDR3 DNA sequence: TGTGCCAGCAGCCAAGATTCATCCACAGATACGCAGTATTTT. It encodes CASSQDSSTDTQYF. The full variable domain, completed using reference TRBV14 and TRBJ2-3, is EAGVTQFPSHSVIEKGQTVTLRCDPISGHDNLYWYRRVMGKEIKFLLHFVKESKQDESGMPNNRFLAERTGGTYSTLKVQPAELEDSGVYFCASSQDSSTDTQYFGPGTRLTVL.

The V gene is TRBV7-3, the J gene TRBJ1-1, with a tentative D call TRBD1 (5 bases). The CDR3 runs to 16 residues. Germline CDR1 is SGHTA and CDR2 is FQGTGA. The V end lost 4 bases, the J end lost 7 bases, and 22 bases lay between the germline ends. The CDR3 sequence is CASSSSGSPGVNEAFF. CDR3 DNA sequence: TGTGCCAGCAGCTCATCAGGGTCCCCGGGCGTGAATGAAGCTTTCTTT.

The chain employs TRBV7-7 and TRBJ2-2; D is ambiguous. Trimming cost V 0 bases and J 3 bases, with 17 bases left between them. The CDR3 spans 18 residues. The germline CDR1 and CDR2 sequences are SSHAT and FNYEAQ (reference sequence). DNA for the CDR3: TGTGCCAGCAGCTTAGCCGAGGTCGTGGGTTTTGACACCGGGGAGCTGTTTTTT. Amino acid sequence: CASSLAEVVGFDTGELFF. The full variable domain, its missing parts supplied by reference TRBV7-7 and TRBJ2-2, is GAGVSQSPRYKVTKRGQDVTLRCDPISSHATLYWYQQALGQGPEFLTYFNYEAQPDKSGLPSDRFSAERPEGSISTLTIQRTEQRDSAMYRCASSLAEVVGFDTGELFFGEGSRLTVL.

The chain joins TRBV9 to TRBJ2-6, with no clear D. The CDR3 covers 15 residues. Trimming removed 1 base from V and 0 bases from J, with 5 bases in between. Germline V gives CDR1 SGDLS, CDR2 YYNGEE. CDR3 bases: TGTGCCAGCAGCGTACCGCGCTCTGGGGCCAACGTCCTGACTTTC. As protein: CASSVPRSGANVLTF.